This T cell receptor beta chain was obtained from a study of shared clonotypes between healthy human individuals. About the research overall: Plates per donor: three CD4 naive, three CD4 memory, two CD8 naive, one CD8 memory.

The length of the CDR3 is 13 residues. V lost 2 bases and J lost 7, with 11 bases in between. Germline assignment: CDR1 MDHEN and CDR2 SYDVKM. TCRdb's table, derived via immunoSEQ multiplex PCR, lists solely in-frame clones and lacks some. The sample lists about 680,000 clones; roughly 70% were seen once. This clone was found once. Input material: memory CD4+ T cells sorted from blood. Subset: CD45RA-negative fraction. The gene calls are TRBV28 and TRBJ2-5; D remains unclear. The clonotype originates from a woman in her twenties or thirties in good health. The chain's CDR3 is CASSLKVPGTQYF. CDR3 sequence (DNA): TGTGCCAGCAGTTTAAAGGTTCCGGGGACCCAGTACTTC.